Detailed here is one TCR beta chain. What it binds is not known. Other DNA sequences from this sample encode an identical CDR3 as well. TCRdb's table, derived via immunoSEQ multiplex PCR, lists solely in-frame clones and lacks some. The sample shows 43,000 or so clones, about three quarters of them seen only once. Each patient relapsed following autologous stem cell transplantation, and prior brentuximab vedotin exposure differed. These data originate in a study of PD-1 blockade in classical Hodgkin lymphoma. Study in general: With a 2-week interval, patients received intravenous nivolumab at 3 mg/kg.

Overall study results and limits: It was among complete responders that baseline diversity resembled that of newly diagnosed patients. TCR diversity in CD4+, not CD8+, cells rose significantly by C4D1.

This TCR was recovered from a human donor with classical Hodgkin lymphoma. The sequencing here drew on peripheral blood mononuclear cells (PBMCs), taken at baseline.

CDR3 amino acids: CASSFPGTDTQYF. DNA of the CDR3: TGTGCCAGCAGCTTCCCCGGTACAGATACGCAGTATTTT. This chain joins TRBV7-2 and TRBJ2-3; D unresolved. This CDR3 spans 13 amino acids. From germline, CDR1 is SGHTA and CDR2 FQGNSA. The ends were cut back, 3 bases at V and 3 bases at J, with 7 bases in the middle.